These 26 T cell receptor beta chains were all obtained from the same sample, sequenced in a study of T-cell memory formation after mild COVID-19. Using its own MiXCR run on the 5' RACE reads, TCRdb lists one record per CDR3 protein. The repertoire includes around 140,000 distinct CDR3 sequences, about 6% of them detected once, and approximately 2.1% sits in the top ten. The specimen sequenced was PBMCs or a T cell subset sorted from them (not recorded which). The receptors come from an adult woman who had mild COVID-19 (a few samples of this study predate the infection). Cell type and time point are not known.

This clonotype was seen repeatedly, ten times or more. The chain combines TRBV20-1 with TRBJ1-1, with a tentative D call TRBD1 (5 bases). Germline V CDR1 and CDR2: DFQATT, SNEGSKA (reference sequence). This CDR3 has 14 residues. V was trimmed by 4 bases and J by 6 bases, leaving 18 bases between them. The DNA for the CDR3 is TGCAGTGCTAACCGTGGCAGGGCGACTCCTGAAGCTTTCTTT. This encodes CSANRGRATPEAFF.

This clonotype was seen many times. The CDR3 DNA reads as TGTGCCAGCTCGGGACAGTTTGCCTACGAGCAGTACTTC. Its protein product is CASSGQFAYEQYF. The chain uses TRBV27 and TRBJ2-7; the match to TRBD1 covers 7 bases. The germline CDR1 and CDR2 sequences are MNHEY and SMNVEV (reference sequence). Trimming took 8 bases from V and 2 from J; bases not matched to a gene: 6. The CDR3 covers 13 residues.

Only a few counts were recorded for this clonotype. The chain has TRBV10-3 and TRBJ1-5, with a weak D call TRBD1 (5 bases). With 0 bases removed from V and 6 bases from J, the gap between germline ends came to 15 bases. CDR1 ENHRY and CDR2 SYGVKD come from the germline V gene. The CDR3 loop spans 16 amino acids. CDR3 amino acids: CAISESGRGDGQPQHF. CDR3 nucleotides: TGTGCCATCAGTGAGTCGGGAAGGGGCGACGGTCAGCCCCAGCATTTT.

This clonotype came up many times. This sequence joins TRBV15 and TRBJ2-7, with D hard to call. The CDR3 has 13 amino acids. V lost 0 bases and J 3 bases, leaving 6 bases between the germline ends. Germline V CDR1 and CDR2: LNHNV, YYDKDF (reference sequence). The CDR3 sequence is CATSREGFYEQYF. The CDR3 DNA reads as TGTGCCACCAGCAGAGAAGGCTTCTACGAGCAGTACTTC.

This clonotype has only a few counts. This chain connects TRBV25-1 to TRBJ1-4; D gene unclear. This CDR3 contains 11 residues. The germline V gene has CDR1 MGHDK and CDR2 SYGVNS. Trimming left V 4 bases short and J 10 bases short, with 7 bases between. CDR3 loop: CASSGEGKLFF. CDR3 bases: TGTGCCAGCAGTGGGGAGGGAAAACTGTTTTTT.

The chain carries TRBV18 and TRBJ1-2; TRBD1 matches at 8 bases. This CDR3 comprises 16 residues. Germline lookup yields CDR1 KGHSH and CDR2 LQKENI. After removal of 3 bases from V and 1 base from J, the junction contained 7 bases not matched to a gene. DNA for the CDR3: TGTGCCAGCTCACCTTTCGGGACAGGCCATAACTATGGCTACACCTTC. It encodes CASSPFGTGHNYGYTF.

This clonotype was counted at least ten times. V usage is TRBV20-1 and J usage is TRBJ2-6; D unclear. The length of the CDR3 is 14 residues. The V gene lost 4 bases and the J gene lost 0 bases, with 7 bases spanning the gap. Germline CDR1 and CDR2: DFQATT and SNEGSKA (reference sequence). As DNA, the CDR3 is TGCAGTGCTAAGGCATACTCTGGGGCCAACGTCCTGACTTTC. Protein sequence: CSAKAYSGANVLTF.

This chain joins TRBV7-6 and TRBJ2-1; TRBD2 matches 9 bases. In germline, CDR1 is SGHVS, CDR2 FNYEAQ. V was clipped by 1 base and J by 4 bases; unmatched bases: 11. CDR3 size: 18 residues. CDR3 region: CASSLVAPPSGIYNEQFF. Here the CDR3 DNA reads TGTGCCAGCAGCTTAGTCGCCCCCCCTAGCGGGATTTACAATGAGCAGTTCTTC.

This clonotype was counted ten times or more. CDR3 DNA: TGTGCCAGCAGAAGCTGGAGGGAGCAGTTCTTC. Its protein product is CASRSWREQFF. The chain employs TRBV6-5 and TRBJ2-1; maybe TRBD2 (5 bases). Germline V gives CDR1 MNHEY, CDR2 SVGAGI. This CDR3 is 11 amino acids long. Between the trimmed V and J ends, which lost 6 bases and 10 bases, there was a span of 10 bases.

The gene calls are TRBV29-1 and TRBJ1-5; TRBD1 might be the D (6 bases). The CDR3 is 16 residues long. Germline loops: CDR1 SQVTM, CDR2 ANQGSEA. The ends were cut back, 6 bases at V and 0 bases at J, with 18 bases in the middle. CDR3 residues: CSVSLRTASSNQPQHF. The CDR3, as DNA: TGCAGCGTCAGCTTACGGACAGCCAGTAGCAATCAGCCCCAGCATTTT. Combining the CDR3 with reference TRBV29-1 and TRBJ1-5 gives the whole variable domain SAVISQKPSRDICQRGTSLTIQCQVDSQVTMMFWYRQQPGQSLTLIATANQGSEATYESGFVIDKFPISRPNLTFSTLTVSNMSPEDSSIYLCSVSLRTASSNQPQHFGDGTRLSIL.

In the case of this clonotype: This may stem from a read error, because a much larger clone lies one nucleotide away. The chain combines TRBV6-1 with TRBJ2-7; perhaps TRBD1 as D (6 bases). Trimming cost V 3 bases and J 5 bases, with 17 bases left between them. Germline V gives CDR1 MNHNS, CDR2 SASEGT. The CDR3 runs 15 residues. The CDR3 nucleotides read TGTGCCAGCAGTGATATGGGACATACCACCAACGAGCAGTACTTC. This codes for CASSDMGHTTNEQYF.

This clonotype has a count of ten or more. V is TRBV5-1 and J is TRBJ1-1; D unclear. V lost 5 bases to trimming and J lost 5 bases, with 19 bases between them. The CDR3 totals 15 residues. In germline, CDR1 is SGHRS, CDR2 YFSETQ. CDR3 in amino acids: CASRPGGTELTEAFF. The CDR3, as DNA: TGCGCCAGCAGGCCCGGAGGAACGGAACTAACTGAAGCTTTCTTT.

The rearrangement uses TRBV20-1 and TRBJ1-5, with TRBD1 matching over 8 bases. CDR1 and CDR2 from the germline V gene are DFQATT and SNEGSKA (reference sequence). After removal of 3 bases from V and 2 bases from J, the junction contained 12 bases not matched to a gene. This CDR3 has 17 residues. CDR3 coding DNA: TGCAGTGCTAGTTCTGGCAGGGGGCGATTGGGCAATCAGCCCCAGCATTTT. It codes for CSASSGRGRLGNQPQHF.

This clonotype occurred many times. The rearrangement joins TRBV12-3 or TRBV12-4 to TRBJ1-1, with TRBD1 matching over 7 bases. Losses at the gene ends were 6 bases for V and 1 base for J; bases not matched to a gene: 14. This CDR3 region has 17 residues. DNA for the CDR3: TGTGCCAGCAGCTCGACCGGGACAGCGGGAGGGAACACTGAAGCTTTCTTT. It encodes CASSSTGTAGGNTEAFF.

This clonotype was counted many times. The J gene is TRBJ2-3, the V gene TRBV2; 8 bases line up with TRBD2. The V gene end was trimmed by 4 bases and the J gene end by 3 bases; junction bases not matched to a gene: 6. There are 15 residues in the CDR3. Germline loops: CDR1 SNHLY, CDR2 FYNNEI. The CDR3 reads CASSGSAGGTDTQYF. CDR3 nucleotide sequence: TGTGCCAGCAGTGGATCCGCGGGAGGAACAGATACGCAGTATTTT. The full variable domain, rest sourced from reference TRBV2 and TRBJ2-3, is EPEVTQTPSHQVTQMGQEVILRCVPISNHLYFYWYRQILGQKVEFLVSFYNNEISEKSEIFDDQFSVERPDGSNFTLKIRSTKLEDSAMYFCASSGSAGGTDTQYFGPGTRLTVL.

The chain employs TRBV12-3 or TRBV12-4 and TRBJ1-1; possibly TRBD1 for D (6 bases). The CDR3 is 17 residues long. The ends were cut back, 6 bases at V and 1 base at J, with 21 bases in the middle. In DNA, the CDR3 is TGTGCCAGCAGCCCCAGTACAGGGCGTCGGTCGAACACTGAAGCTTTCTTT. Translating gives CASSPSTGRRSNTEAFF.

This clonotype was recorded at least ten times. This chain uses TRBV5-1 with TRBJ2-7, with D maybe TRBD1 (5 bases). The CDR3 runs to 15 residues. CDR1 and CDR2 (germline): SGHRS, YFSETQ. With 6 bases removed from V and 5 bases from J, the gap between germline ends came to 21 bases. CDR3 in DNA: TGCGCCAGCACCCTATCAAACACAGGTCGGGACGAGCAGTACTTC. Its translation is CASTLSNTGRDEQYF.

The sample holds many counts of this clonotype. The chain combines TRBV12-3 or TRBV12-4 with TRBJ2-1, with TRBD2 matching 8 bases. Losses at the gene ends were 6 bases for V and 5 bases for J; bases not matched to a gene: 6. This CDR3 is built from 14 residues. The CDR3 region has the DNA TGTGCCAGCAGGTCGGGGGGGGTCCACAATGAGCAGTTCTTC. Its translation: CASRSGGVHNEQFF.

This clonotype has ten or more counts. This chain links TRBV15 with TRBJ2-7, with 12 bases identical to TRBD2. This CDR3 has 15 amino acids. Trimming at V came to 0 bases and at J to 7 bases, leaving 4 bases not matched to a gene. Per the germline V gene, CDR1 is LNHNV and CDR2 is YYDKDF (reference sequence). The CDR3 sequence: CATSRDLAGGREQYF. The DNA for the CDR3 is TGTGCCACCAGCAGAGACCTAGCGGGGGGGCGTGAGCAGTACTTC. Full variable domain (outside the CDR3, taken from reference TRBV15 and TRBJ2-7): DAMVIQNPRYQVTQFGKPVTLSCSQTLNHNVMYWYQQKSSQAPKLLFHYYDKDFNNEADTPDNFQSRRPNTSFCFLDIRSPGLGDTAMYLCATSRDLAGGREQYFGPGTRLTVT.

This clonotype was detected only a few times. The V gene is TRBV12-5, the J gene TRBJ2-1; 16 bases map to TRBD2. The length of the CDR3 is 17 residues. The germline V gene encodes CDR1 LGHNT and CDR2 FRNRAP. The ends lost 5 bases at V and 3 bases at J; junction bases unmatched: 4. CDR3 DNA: TGTGCTAGTGGTCCGGGACTAGCGGGAGGGGACTACAATGAGCAGTTCTTC. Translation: CASGPGLAGGDYNEQFF.

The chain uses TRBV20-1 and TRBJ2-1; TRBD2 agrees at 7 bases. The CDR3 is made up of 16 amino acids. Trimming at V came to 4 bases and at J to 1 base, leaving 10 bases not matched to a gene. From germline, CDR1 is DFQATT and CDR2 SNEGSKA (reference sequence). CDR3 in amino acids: CSAIGAGTTSYNEQFF. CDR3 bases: TGCAGTGCTATAGGGGCCGGGACTACGTCCTACAATGAGCAGTTCTTC.

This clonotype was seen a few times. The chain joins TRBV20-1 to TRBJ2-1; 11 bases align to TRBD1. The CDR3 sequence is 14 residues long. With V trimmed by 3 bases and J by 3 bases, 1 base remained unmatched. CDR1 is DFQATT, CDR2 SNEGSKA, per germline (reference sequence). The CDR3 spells CSASGTGGYNEQFF. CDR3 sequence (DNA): TGCAGTGCTAGTGGGACAGGGGGCTACAATGAGCAGTTCTTC.

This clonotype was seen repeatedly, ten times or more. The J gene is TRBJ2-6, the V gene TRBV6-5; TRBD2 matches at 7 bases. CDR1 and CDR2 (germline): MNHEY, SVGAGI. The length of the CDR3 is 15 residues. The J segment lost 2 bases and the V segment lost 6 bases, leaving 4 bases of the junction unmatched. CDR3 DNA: TGTGCCAGCAGGGGAGGGGTCGCTGGGGCCAACGTCCTGACTTTC. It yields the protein CASRGGVAGANVLTF.

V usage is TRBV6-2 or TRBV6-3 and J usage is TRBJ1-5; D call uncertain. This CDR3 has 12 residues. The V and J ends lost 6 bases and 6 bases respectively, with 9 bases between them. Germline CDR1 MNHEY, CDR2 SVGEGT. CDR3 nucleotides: TGTGCCAGCAGAGGAGACTTTCAGCCCCAGCATTTT. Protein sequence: CASRGDFQPQHF.

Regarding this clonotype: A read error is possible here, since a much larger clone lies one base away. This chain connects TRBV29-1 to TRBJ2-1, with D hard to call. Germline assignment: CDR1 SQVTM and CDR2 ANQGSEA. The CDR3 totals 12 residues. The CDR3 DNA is TGCAGCGTTGGAAAGGAATACAATGAGAAGTTCTTC. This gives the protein CSVGKEYNEKFF.

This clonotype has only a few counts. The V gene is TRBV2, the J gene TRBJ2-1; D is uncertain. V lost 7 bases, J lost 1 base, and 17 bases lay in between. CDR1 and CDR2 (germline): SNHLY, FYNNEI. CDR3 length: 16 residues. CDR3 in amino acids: CASKDVVTRSYNEQFF. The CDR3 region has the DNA TGTGCCAGCAAAGATGTGGTGACCCGTTCCTACAATGAGCAGTTCTTC.